This note documents a single T cell receptor (beta chain) sequence. Antigen specificity is unknown. HIV-negative, healthy adults without recent acute infections or vaccinations were the donors. The assay was immunoSEQ multiplex PCR, and TCRdb's table has in-frame clones only and misses some. The sample consists of about 980,000 clones, less than 85% of them appearing once. The data originate from a study of shared clonotypes between healthy human individuals. The CDR3 has 14 residues. CDR1 is MNHNS, CDR2 SASEGT, per germline. V was pared by 7 bases and J by 7 bases, with 9 bases of the junction left unmatched. Study-wide results and caveats: Larger estimated richness was generally recorded for naive subsets relative to memory subsets. The study found lower generation probabilities in non-shared clonotypes than in those shared by all four donors. Genetic and exposure-history diversity was limited by the small donor number.

The rearrangement uses TRBV6-1 and TRBJ1-5, with 8 bases that match TRBD1. What was sequenced was memory CD4+ T cells sorted from blood. Subset given: CD45RA-negative fraction. The TCR originated in a man aged 18 to 29 in good health. CDR3 residues: CASTTSGTGQPQHF. CDR3 in DNA: TGTGCCAGCACTACCTCAGGGACAGGCCAGCCCCAGCATTTT.